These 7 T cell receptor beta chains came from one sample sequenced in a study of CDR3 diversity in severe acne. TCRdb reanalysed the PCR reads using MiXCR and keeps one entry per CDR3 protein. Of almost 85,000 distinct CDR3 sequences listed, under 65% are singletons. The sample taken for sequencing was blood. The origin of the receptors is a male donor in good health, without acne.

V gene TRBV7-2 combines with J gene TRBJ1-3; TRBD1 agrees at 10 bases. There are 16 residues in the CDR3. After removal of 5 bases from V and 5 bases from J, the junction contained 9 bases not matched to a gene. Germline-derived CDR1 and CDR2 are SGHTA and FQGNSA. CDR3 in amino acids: CASSPGTGAGRNTIYF. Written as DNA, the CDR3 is TGTGCCAGCAGCCCCGGGACAGGGGCAGGTAGAAACACCATATATTTT.

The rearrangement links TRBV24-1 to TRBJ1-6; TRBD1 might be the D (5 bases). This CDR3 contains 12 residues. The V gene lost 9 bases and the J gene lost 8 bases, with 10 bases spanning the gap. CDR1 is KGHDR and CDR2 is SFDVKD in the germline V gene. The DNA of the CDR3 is TGTGCCACCGCCCTAGGGGATTCACCCCTCCACTTT. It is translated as CATALGDSPLHF.

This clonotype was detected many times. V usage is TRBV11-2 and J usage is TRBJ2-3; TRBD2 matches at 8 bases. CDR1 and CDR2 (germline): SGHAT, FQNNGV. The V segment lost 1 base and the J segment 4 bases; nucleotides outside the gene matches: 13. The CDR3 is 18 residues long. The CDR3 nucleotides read TGTGCCAGCAGCTTAGTCTATTCCCGGGGGGGCCGGGCAGATACGCAGTATTTT. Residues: CASSLVYSRGGRADTQYF. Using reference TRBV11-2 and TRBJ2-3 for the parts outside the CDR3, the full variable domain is EAGVAQSPRYKIIEKRQSVAFWCNPISGHATLYWYQQILGQGPKLLIQFQNNGVVDDSQLPKDRFSAERLKGVDSTLKIQPAKLEDSAVYLCASSLVYSRGGRADTQYFGPGTRLTVL.

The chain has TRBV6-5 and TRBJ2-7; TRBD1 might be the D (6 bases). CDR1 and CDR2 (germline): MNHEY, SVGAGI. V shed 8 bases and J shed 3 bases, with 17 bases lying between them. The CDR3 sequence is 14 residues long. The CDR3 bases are TGTGCCAGCGGTATTACAGGGTACCTCTACGAGCAGTACTTC. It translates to CASGITGYLYEQYF.

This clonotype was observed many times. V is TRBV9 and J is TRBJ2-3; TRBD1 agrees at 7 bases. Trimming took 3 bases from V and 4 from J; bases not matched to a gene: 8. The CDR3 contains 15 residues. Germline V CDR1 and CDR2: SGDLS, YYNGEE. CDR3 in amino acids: CASSAGLTGADTQYF. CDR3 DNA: TGTGCCAGCAGCGCCGGACTTACAGGGGCAGATACGCAGTATTTT. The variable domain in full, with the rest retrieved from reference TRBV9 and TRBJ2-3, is DSGVTQTPKHLITATGQRVTLRCSPRSGDLSVYWYQQSLDQGLQFLIQYYNGEERAKGNILERFSAQQFPDLHSELNLSSLELGDSALYFCASSAGLTGADTQYFGPGTRLTVL.

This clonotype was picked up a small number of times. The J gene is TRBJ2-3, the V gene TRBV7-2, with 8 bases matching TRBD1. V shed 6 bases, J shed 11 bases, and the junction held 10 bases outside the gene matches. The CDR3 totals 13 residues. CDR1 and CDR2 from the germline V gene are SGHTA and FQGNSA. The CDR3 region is CASRTPGGNEQYF. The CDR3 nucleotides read TGTGCCAGCAGAACCCCAGGGGGCAATGAGCAGTATTTT.

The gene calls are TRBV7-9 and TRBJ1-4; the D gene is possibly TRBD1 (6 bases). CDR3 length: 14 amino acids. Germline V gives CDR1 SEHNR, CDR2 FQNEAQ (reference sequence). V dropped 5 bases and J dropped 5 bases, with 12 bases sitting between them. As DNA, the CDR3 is TGTGCCAGCAGCAGGGACAACGGGAATGAAAAACTGTTTTTT. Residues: CASSRDNGNEKLFF.